This record looks at one TCR beta chain sequence and its context. The CDR3 covers 14 residues. Per germline, CDR1 SGHAT and CDR2 FQDESV (reference sequence). J was trimmed by 7 bases and V by 3 bases; bases with no gene match: 5. Libraries were prepared by immunoSEQ multiplex PCR; TCRdb keeps only in-frame clonotypes and omits some of them. The table includes 390,000 or so clones, around nine tenths detected once. Participants' reported clinical history set cohort assignment. Two negative PCRs, clearance, or symptom resolution had been documented for recovered Cohort 3 donors. The data stem from a study of blood T cell repertoires in COVID-19.

This sequence joins TRBV11-1 and TRBJ2-1, with 8 bases identical to TRBD2. The sequencing input was PBMCs or T cells enriched from blood (not recorded which). The receptor was derived from a woman between 50 and 59 years old who had recovered from COVID-19. DNA of the CDR3: TGTGCCAGCAGCTTTAGCGGGGTACAAAATGAGCAGTTCTTC. The encoded protein is CASSFSGVQNEQFF. Drawing the rest from reference TRBV11-1 and TRBJ2-1, the complete variable domain is EAEVAQSPRYKITEKSQAVAFWCDPISGHATLYWYRQILGQGPELLVQFQDESVVDDSQLPKDRFSAERLKGVDSTLKIQPAELGDSAMYLCASSFSGVQNEQFFGPGTRLTVL.